Listed here are 2 T cell receptor beta chains from one sample, sequenced in a study of cytomegalovirus exposure and HLA in healthy donors (dated by TCRdb to the late 2010s). The method was the immunoSEQ multiplex PCR assay. For the multiplex PCR, a mixture combining 60 forward primers for TCR Vbeta segments and 13 reverse primers for TCR Jbeta segments was used. TCRdb retrieved this table from immuneACCESS and kept in-frame rearrangements only. Not all clones are present; in checked studies, unresolved V genes account for under half, and no reason is known for the remainder. The sample records over 130,000 clones, 65% to 90% of which are singletons. The ten largest clones add up to roughly 1.2% of the sample. Specimen: PBMCs. All receptors derive from a female donor in good health and CMV-seronegative.

This chain uses TRBV2 with TRBJ1-2; tentatively, D is TRBD1 (6 bases). Germline-derived CDR1 and CDR2 are SNHLY and FYNNEI. Trimming removed 6 bases at V and 4 bases at J, with 15 bases between. The CDR3 loop spans 14 amino acids. The CDR3 region is CASSVRQDVYGYTF. In DNA, the CDR3 is TGTGCCAGCAGCGTTCGACAGGACGTCTATGGCTACACCTTC.

The chain couples TRBV12-5 to TRBJ2-3; 8 nucleotides agree with TRBD1. Germline V gene sequence: CDR1 LGHNT, CDR2 FRNRAP. V was clipped by 2 bases and J by 3 bases; unmatched bases: 7. This CDR3 spans 16 amino acids. Here the CDR3 DNA reads TGTGCTAGTGGTTTGTTTAGGACAGGGAAAACAGATACGCAGTATTTT. The encoded protein is CASGLFRTGKTDTQYF.